The clone carrying this T cell receptor (beta chain) was recorded a few times. The target antigen is unknown. The use of genomic DNA as template underpinned the TCR beta VDJ and CDR3 profiling. Via MiXCR, TCRdb re-called the reads, giving one row per CDR3 protein. The data show about 240,000 distinct CDR3 sequences, with around 46% seen just once and 7% to 10% held by the top ten. The sequenced patients had an expansion of CD8+CD57+ cells seen by flow cytometry. A severe acquired aplastic anemia diagnosis applied to all patients. This specimen comes from a study of CD8+CD57+ T cells in acquired aplastic anemia. The wider study: Isolated CD4+ and CD8+ cells, once sorted, yielded DNA averaging around 2.9 ug. Study-level results: Between patients and controls, CD8+ Simpson's diversity did not vary significantly. Patients shared approximately 30 CD8+ CDR3 sequences with controls.

The V gene's germline CDR1 is LGHDT and CDR2 YNNKEL (reference sequence). The CDR3 contains 15 residues. Trimming removed 7 bases from V and 4 bases from J, with 19 bases in between. Sequences were obtained from sorted CD4+, CD8+, or CD8+CD57+ T cells (not recorded which) from PBMCs. This receptor was taken from a human donor with aplastic anemia. This chain joins TRBV3-1 and TRBJ1-2; the D is unclear. The CDR3 sequence: CASTKTQARTYGYTF. The DNA of the CDR3 is TGTGCCAGCACTAAAACTCAAGCGAGAACCTATGGCTACACCTTC.